A single sample gave rise to the 2 T cell receptor beta chains below, sequenced in a study of blood T cell repertoires in COVID-19 (dated by TCRdb to 2019 to 2021). The library was produced with the immunoSEQ multiplex PCR assay. TCRdb carries this immuneACCESS record with in-frame sequences only. Its versions omit some clonotypes, under half of them owing to an unresolved V gene in the studies checked, with the rest unexplained. The sample table holds approximately 14,000 clones, of which approximately 80% were seen once. The ten largest clonotypes hold less than 20% of the sample. Sequencing used peripheral blood. The source of these receptors is a human donor in a cohort sampled during active COVID-19.

The chain is built from TRBV10-3 and TRBJ2-1; TRBD2 matches 9 bases. The CDR3 has 13 amino acids. V gave up 0 bases and J gave up 9 bases; unmatched junction bases: 0. Germline V CDR1 and CDR2: ENHRY, SYGVKD. The CDR3: CAISESRGGEQFF. The CDR3 nucleotides are TGTGCCATCAGTGAGTCGCGGGGGGGTGAGCAGTTCTTC.

This rearrangement joins TRBV24-1 to TRBJ2-1; TRBD1 might be the D (6 bases). The CDR3 runs 11 residues. CDR1 is KGHDR and CDR2 is SFDVKD in the germline V gene. Deletions cut 4 bases from V and 14 bases from J, with 11 bases between. The CDR3 sequence is CATSEAGEKFF. DNA for the CDR3: TGTGCCACCAGTGAAGCAGGGGAAAAGTTCTTC.